Here is one T cell receptor beta chain with its context. Its antigen is as yet unknown. With 60 Vbeta and 13 Jbeta primers, the PCR was carried out. Original handling: Approximately 11 million shared chains were among around 80 million unique TCR beta chains counted in a later analysis. Sequenced by immunoSEQ multiplex PCR; TCRdb stores in-frame clones only, minus some. D and trimming come from the DNA, and the V and J calls and clone size come from that table. Here the sample spans 100,000 to 150,000 clones, 75% to 90% being singletons. The sample originates from a study of cytomegalovirus exposure and HLA in healthy donors. The wider study: Researchers found that less than 90% of around 400 genotyped donors fell within the Caucasian-associated ancestry cluster. Study-level findings and limits: Sequencing had likely introduced a cluster of highly shared sequence variants as an artifact.

V lost 3 bases and J lost 0; bases outside the gene matches: 4. Looked up from germline, CDR1 is SGDLS and CDR2 is YYNGEE. The CDR3 sequence is 15 residues long. The sample taken for sequencing was PBMCs. The V call is TRBV9, the J call TRBJ2-3; 7 bases align to TRBD1. The clonotype was recovered from a man aged 30 to 39 in good health and CMV-seropositive. Here the CDR3 DNA reads TGTGCCAGCAGCGCCTACAGGGGTAGCACAGATACGCAGTATTTT. This gives the protein CASSAYRGSTDTQYF.